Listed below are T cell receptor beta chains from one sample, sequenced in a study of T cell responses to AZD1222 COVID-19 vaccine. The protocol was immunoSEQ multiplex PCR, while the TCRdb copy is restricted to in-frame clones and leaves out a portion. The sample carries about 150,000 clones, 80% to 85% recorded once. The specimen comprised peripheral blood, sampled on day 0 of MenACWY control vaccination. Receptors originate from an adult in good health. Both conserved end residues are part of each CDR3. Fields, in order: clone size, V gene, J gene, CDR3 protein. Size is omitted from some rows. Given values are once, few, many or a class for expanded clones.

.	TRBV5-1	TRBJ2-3	CASSSGDRATQYF
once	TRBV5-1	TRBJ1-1	CASSLGARDTEAFF
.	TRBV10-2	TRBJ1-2	CASSDGDGNYGYTF
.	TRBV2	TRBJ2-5	CASRGDRALKETQYF
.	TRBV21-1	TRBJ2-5	CASSNEQGAGWETQYF
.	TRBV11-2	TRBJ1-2	CASSLAGQGAGYTF
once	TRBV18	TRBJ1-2	CASSPGDFVYGYTF
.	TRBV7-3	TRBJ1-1	CASSPSGQEAFF
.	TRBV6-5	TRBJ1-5	CASSYDRTRNQPQHF
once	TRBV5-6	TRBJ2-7	CASSSLAGATYEQYF
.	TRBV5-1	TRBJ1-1	CASSQNLNTEAFF
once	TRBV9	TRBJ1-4	CASSVGVRVNEKLFF
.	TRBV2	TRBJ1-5	CASNKGGEQPQHF
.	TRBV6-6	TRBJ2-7	CASRRGTGGFEQYF
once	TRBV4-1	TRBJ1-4	CASSQGGTANEKLFF
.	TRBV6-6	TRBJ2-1	CASSPGTGSTKGYNEQFF
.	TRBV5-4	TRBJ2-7	CASSFGQGFSYEQYF
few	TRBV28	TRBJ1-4	CASSDVQRGLDEKLFF
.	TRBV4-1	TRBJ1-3	CASSQTFARGNTIYF
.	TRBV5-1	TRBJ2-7	CASSLGTAASYEQYF
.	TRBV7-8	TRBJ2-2	CASSLDGFTNTGELFF
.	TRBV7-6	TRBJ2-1	CASSAATGGAGNEQFF
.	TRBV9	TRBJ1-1	CASSEGGYTEAFF